Sequencing of this T cell receptor (beta chain) was carried out in a study of monozygotic twins with inflammatory bowel disease. Overall study results and limits: Relative clonotype sharing with others was diminished in IBD patients versus healthy twins, particularly with disease activity.

Following a re-call of the 5' RACE reads, TCRdb has one entry per CDR3 protein and lacks DNA. Across approximately 400,000 distinct CDR3 sequences, the top ten clones capture approximately 2.3% of the sample. CDR1 is SGHTA and CDR2 is FQGNSA in the germline V gene. CDR3 length: 16 residues. For this clonotype: Its cognate antigen is unknown.

This TCR was sampled from a human donor with ulcerative colitis or Crohn's disease, or a healthy co-twin of an affected twin (not recorded which). This chain links TRBV7-2 with TRBJ1-2; checking the TCRdb D call of TRBD1 is not possible without DNA. Sequencing was performed on blood. This chain's CDR3 is CASSTDTADFNYGYTF.